The entry that follows covers one T cell receptor beta chain sequence. This clone was detected once. Its antigen is still unknown. There are no base qualities to consult, and no much larger clone falls within one base. The same CDR3 arises from other DNA sequences in this sample as well. This sample was taken from a study of blood T cell repertoires in COVID-19 (dated by TCRdb to 2019 to 2021). A note on the overall study: Samples from collaborators originated in the United States, Italy and Spain and spanned both the acute and convalescent phases of COVID-19. The prospective study material was composed of cDNA or gDNA derived from T cells, B-cell-depleted T cells, or PBMCs. Deeply sampled blood TCRbeta repertoires from subjects exposed to, actively infected with, or recovered from COVID-19 were included in the dataset. The repertoires were released in a freely available public database meant as a resource for research on the immune response to SARS-CoV-2. The samples were drawn from the first 160 participants of the ongoing ImmuneRACE study and from 950 to 1,500 subjects provided by 6 global collaborators. Nearly every sample came with metadata listing a de-identified subject ID, COVID-19 status, age in years and sex. HLA class I and class II types, where available, came from metadata supplied by the sample provider rather than from assay-based typing.

What the research found in general, with its limitations: Clinical and demographic metadata were provided uncurated, with the amount varying by source and participant.

The germline V gene gives CDR1 as MNHEY and CDR2 as SVGAGI. The CDR3 sequence holds 13 residues, the cysteine and phenylalanine included. CDR3 DNA is the only sequence kept; it has 39 bases, read in frame from the first base. Relative to germline, V is 5 bases shorter and J is 4 bases shorter, with 6 bases between their ends. One collaborating source in Seattle enrolled patients while the patients were actively infected and followed the patients over time throughout the course of disease. The collaborating institutions used their own protocols to collect whole blood in K2EDTA tubes. Collaborator samples were shipped for TCRbeta analysis as frozen whole blood, isolated PBMCs, or DNA extracted from either sample type. TCRbeta CDR3 regions were amplified from genomic DNA using the immunoSEQ Assay, a bias-controlled multiplex PCR. Per the authors' processing: Nucleated cell counts per sample were estimated from amplification of reference gene primers within the assay. Sequence reads were collapsed and filtered to measure the absolute abundance of every unique TCRbeta CDR3 rearrangement. Productive Simpson clonality was computed per sample as the square root of Simpson's diversity index over productive rearrangements. The source is immuneACCESS, and TCRdb retained only in-frame sequences with V and J called. Part of the clones is not carried over; for the studies checked, unresolved V genes explain less than half of this, and the remainder is unexplained. That table supplies the V and J calls and clone size; D and trimming were determined from the DNA. The sample profile shows 250,000 to 300,000 clones; approximately 89% of them were found once. In total, the top ten clones hold approximately 2% of the sample.

This clonotype originated in a woman aged 25-40 years with COVID-19, enrolled during active disease. The sequence joins TRBV6-5 to TRBJ1-6, with a tentative D gene TRBD1 over 6 matching bases. Material: peripheral blood. The DNA sequence follows: TGTGCCAGCAGTCAGGGGTATAATTCACCCCTCCACTTT. This gives the protein CASSQGYNSPLHF.